This T cell receptor (beta chain) was identified during a study of radiation and T cells in renal cell carcinoma. Study information: Nephrectomy followed 15 Gy stereotactic body radiation by 4 weeks. Regarding the study as a whole: Top tumor clonotypes rose in blood 2 weeks post-radiation, then contracted. Without pretreatment biopsies, baseline tumor clonotype presence was undetermined.

In regard to this clone: Its matching antigen is unknown.

Germline V gene lookup returns CDR1 MRHNA and CDR2 SNTAGT. This CDR3 has 12 residues. V lost 4 bases to trimming and J lost 10 bases, with 13 bases between them. Time point denoted: blood 2 weeks post-SBRT. As for treatment: 15 Gy SBRT to primary tumor, nephrectomy 4 weeks later. Radiation-treated patients gave blood at baseline, week 2 and week 4. The protocol was immunoSEQ multiplex PCR, while the TCRdb copy is restricted to in-frame clones and leaves out a portion. Of 120,000 or so clones in the sample, 88% were seen once. The clonotype comes from a woman in her 70s with renal cell carcinoma. This chain links TRBV6-4 with TRBJ1-2, with D hard to call. The material sequenced was blood, taken from a patient whose treatment included radiotherapy and nephrectomy. CDR3 in amino acids: CASSGAMRVYTF. In nucleotides, the CDR3 is TGTGCCAGCAGTGGCGCCATGAGAGTCTACACCTTC.